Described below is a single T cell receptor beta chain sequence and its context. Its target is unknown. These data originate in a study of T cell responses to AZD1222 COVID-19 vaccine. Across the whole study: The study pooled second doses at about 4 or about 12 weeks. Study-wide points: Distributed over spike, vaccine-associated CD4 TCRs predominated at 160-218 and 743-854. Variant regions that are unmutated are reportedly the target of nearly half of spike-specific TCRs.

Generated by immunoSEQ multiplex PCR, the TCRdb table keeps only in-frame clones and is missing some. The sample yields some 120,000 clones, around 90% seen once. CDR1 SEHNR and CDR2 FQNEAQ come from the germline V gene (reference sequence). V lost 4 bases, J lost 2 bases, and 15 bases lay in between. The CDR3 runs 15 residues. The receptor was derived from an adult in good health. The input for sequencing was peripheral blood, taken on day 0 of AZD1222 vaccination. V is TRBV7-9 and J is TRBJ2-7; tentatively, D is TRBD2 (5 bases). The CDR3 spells CASSSNGLRTYEQYF. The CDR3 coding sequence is TGTGCCAGCAGCTCAAACGGACTCCGGACCTACGAGCAGTACTTC.